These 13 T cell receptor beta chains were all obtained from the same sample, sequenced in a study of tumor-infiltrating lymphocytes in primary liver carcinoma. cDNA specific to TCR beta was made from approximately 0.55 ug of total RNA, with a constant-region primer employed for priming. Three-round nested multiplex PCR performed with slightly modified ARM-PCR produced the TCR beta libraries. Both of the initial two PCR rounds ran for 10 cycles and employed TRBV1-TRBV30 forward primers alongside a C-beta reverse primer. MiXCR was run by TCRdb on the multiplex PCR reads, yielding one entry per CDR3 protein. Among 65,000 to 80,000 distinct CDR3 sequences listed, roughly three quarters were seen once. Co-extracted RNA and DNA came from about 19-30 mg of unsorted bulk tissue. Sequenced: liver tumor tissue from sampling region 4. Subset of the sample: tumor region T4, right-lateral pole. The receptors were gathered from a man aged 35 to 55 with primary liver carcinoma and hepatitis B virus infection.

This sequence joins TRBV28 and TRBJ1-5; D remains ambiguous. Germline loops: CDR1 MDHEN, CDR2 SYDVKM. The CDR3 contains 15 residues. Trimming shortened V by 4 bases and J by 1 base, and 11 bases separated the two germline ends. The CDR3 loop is CASSSPGRSNQPQHF. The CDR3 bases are TGTGCCAGCAGTTCGCCTGGAAGAAGCAATCAGCCCCAGCATTTT.

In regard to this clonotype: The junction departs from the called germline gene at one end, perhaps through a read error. The CDR3 sequence: CASSSLTSGRVNEQLF. CDR3 sequence (DNA): TGTGCCAGCAGCTCCCTGACTAGCGGAAGGGTGAATGAGCAGTTATTC. This chain joins TRBV6-2 or TRBV6-3 and TRBJ2-1, with TRBD2 identical over 9 bases. Looked up from germline, CDR1 is MNHEY and CDR2 is SVGEGT. CDR3 length equals 16 residues.

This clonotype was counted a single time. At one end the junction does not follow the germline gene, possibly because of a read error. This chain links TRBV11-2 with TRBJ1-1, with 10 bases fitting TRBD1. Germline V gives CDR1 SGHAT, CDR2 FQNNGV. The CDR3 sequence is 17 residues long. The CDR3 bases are TGCGCCAGCAGCAGAATGGGGGGACAGGGGTTCGGCACTGAAGCTTCCTTT. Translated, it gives CASSRMGGQGFGTEASF.

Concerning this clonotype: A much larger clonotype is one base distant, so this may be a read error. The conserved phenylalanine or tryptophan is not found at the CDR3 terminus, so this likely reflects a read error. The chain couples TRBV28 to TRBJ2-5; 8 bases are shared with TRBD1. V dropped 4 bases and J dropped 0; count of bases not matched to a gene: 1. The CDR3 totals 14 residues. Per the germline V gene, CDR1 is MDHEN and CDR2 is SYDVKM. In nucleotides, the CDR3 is TGTGCCAGCAGTTCACAGGGGGACCAAGAGACCCAGTACCTC. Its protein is CASSSQGDQETQYL.

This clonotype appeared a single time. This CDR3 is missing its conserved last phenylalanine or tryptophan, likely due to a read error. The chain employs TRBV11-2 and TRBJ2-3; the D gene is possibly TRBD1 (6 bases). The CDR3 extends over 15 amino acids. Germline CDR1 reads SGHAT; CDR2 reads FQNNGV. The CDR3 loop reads CASSFGQLDTDTQYL. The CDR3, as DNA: TGTGCCAGCAGTTTTGGACAGTTAGACACAGATACACAGTATCTT.

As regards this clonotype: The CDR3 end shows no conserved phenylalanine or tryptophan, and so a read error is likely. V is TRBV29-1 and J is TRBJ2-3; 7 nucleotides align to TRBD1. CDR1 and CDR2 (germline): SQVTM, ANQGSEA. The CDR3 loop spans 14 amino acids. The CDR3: CSVNGQVAPDTQYL. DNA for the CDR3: TGTAGCGTTAACGGACAGGTCGCCCCAGATACGCAGTATTTA.

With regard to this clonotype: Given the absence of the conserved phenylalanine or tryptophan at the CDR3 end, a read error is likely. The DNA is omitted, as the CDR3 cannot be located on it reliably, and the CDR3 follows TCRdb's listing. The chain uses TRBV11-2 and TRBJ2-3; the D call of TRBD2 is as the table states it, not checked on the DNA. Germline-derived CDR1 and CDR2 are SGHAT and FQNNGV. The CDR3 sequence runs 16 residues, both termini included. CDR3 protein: CASSLPTSGSTDTQCL.

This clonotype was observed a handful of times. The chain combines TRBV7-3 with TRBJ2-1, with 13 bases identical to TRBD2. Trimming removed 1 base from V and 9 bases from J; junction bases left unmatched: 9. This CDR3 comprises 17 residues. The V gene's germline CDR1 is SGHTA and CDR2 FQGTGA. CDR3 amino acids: CASSLNMAGTSGVEQFF. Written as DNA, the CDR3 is TGTGCCAGCAGCTTAAATATGGCCGGGACTAGCGGGGTTGAGCAGTTCTTC.

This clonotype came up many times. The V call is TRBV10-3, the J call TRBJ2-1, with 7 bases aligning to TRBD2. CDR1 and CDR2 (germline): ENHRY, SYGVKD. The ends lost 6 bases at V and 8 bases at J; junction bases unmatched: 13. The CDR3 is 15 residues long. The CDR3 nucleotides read TGTGCCATCAGCCCCCCAGCGGGGCCCCCATATGAGCAGTTCTTC. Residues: CAISPPAGPPYEQFF.

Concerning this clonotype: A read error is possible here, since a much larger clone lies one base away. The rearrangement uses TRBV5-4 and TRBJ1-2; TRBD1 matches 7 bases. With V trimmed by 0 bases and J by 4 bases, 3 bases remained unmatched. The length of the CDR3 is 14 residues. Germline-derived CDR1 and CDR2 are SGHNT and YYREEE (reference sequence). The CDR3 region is CASSLEGGVYGYTF. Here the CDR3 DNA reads TGTGCCAGCAGCTTGGAAGGGGGCGTCTATGGCTACACCTTC.

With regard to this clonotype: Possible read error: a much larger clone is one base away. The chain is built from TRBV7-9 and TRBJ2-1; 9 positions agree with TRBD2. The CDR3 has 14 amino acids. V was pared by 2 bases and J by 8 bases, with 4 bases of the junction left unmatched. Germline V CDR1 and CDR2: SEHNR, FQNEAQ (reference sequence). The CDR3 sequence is CASSLTSGHYEQFF. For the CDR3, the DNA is TGTGCCAGCAGCTTAACTAGCGGGCACTATGAGCAGTTCTTC.

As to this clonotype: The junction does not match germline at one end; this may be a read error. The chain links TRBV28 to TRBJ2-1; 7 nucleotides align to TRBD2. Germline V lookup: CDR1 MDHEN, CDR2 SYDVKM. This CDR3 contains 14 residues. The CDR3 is CASSHRDYYNERFF. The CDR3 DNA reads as TGTGCCAGCAGTCACCGGGACTACTACAATGAGCGGTTCTTC.

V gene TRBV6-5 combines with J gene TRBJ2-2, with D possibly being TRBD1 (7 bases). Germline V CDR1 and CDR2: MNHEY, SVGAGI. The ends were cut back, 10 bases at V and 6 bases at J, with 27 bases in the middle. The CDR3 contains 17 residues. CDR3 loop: CANIYSTKQGDSGELFF. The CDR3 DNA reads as TGTGCCAACATTTACTCTACGAAGCAGGGGGACTCCGGGGAGCTGTTTTTT.